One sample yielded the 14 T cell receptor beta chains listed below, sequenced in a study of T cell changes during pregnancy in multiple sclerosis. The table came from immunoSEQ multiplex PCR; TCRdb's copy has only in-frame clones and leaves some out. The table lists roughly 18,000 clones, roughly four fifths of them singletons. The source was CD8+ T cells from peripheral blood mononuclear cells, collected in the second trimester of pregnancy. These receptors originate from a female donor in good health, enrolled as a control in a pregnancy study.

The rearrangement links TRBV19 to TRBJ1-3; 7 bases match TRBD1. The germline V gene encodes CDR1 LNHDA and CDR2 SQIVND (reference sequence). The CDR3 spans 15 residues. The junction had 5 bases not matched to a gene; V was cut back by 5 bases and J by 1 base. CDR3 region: CASSPRGRSGNTIYF. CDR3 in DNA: TGTGCCAGTAGTCCTAGGGGGCGGTCTGGAAACACCATATATTTT.

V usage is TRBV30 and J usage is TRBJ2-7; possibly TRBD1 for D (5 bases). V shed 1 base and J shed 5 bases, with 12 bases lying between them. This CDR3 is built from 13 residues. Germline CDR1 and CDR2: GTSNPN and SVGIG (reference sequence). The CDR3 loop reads CAWSGGAGHEQYF. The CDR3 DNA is TGTGCCTGGAGTGGCGGAGCAGGGCACGAGCAGTACTTC.

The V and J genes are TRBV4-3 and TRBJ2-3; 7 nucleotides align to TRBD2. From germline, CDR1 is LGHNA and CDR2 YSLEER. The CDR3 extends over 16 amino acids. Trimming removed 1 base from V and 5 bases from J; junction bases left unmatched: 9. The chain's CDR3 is CASSQGGERGGDTQYF. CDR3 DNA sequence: TGCGCCAGCAGCCAAGGGGGGGAGCGGGGAGGAGATACGCAGTATTTT.

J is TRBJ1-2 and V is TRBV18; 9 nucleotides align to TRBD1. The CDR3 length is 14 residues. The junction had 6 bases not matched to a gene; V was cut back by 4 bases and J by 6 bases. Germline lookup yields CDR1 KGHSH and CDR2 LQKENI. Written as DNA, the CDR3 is TGTGCCAGCTCACAGCGGGACAGGGTCAATGGCTACACCTTC. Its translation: CASSQRDRVNGYTF.

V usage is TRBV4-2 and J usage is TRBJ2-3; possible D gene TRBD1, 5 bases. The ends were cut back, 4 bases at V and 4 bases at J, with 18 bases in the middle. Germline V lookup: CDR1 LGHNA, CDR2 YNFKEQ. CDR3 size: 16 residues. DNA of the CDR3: TGTGCCAGCAGCCCGGGCAGGGTAACTCTAGCAGATACGCAGTATTTT. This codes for CASSPGRVTLADTQYF.

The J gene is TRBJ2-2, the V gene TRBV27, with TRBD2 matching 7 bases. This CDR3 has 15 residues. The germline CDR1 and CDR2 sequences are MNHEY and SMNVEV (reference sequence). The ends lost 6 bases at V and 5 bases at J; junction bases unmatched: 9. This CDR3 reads CASSRRRGNTGELFF. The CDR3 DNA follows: TGTGCCAGCAGCCGAAGGCGGGGGAATACCGGGGAGCTGTTTTTT.

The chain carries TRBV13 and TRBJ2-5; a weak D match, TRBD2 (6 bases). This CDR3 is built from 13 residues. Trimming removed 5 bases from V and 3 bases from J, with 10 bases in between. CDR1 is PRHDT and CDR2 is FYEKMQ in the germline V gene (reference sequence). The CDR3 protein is CASSPWGEETQYF. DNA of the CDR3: TGTGCCAGCAGCCCCTGGGGGGAAGAGACCCAGTACTTC.

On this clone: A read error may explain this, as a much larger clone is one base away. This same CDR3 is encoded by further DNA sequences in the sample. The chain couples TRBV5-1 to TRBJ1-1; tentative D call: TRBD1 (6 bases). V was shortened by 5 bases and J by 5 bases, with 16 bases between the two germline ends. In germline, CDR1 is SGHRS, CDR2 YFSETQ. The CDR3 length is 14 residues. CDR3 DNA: TGCGCCAGCAGGAGACAAGGACAGAATACTGAAGCTTTCTTT. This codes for CASRRQGQNTEAFF.

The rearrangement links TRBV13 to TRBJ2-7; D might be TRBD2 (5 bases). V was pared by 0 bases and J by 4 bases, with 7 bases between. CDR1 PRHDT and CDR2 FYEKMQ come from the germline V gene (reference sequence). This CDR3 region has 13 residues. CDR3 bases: TGTGCCAGCAGCTTAGGTCGGGGTTACGAGCAGTACTTC. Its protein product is CASSLGRGYEQYF.

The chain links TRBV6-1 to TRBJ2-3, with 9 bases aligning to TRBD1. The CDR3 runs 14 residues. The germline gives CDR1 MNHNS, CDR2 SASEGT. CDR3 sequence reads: CTIITGGFTDTQYF. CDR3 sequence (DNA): TGTACCATCATCACAGGGGGCTTCACAGATACGCAGTATTTT.

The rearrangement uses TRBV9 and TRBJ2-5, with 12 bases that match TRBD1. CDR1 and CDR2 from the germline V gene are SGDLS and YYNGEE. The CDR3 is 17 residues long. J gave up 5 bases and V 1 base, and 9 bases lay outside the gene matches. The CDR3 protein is CASSVRDRGRGKETQYF. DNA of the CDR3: TGTGCCAGCAGCGTAAGGGACAGGGGGCGCGGTAAGGAGACCCAGTACTTC. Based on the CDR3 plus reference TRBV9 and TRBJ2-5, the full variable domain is DSGVTQTPKHLITATGQRVTLRCSPRSGDLSVYWYQQSLDQGLQFLIQYYNGEERAKGNILERFSAQQFPDLHSELNLSSLELGDSALYFCASSVRDRGRGKETQYFGPGTRLLVL.

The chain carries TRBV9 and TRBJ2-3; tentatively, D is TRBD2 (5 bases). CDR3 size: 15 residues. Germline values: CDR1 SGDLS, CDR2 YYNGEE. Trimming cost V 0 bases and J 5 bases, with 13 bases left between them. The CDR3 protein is CASSVAGASQDTQYF. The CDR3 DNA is TGTGCCAGCAGCGTAGCTGGCGCTAGCCAAGATACGCAGTATTTT.

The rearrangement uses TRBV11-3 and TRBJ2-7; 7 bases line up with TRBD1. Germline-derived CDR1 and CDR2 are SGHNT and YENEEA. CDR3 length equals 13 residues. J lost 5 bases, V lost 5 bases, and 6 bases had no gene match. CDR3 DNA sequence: TGTGCCAGCAGCCCGACAGGGTCCGACGAGCAGTACTTC. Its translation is CASSPTGSDEQYF.

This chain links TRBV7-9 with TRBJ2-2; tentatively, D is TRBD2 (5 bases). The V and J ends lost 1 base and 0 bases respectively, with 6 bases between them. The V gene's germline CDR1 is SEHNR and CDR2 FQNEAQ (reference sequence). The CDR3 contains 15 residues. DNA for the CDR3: TGTGCCAGCAGCTTAGACGGGGCGAACACCGGGGAGCTGTTTTTT. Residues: CASSLDGANTGELFF.